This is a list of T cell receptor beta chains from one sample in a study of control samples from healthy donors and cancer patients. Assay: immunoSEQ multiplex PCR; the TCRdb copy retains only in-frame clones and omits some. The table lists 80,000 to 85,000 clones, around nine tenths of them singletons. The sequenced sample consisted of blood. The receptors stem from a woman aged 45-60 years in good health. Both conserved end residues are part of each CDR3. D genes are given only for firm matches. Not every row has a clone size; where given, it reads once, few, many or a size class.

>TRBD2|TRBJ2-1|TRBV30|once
CAWSHSGGAWEQFF
TGTGCCTGGAGTCACAGCGGGGGGGCGTGGGAGCAGTTCTTC
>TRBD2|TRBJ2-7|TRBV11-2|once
CASTRPGRVYEQYF
TGTGCCAGCACCCGACCAGGGAGGGTCTACGAGCAGTACTTC
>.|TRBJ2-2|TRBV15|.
CATSREGGWNTGELFF
TGTGCCACCAGCAGAGAAGGCGGGTGGAACACCGGGGAGCTGTTTTTT
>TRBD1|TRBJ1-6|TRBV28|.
CASSIQTGGNSPLHF
TGTGCCAGCAGTATCCAGACAGGGGGGAATTCACCCCTCCACTTT
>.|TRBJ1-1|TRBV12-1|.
CASSPYKGQVNTEAFF
TGTGCCAGCAGCCCCTACAAGGGACAGGTGAACACTGAAGCTTTCTTT
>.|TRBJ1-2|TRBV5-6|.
CASSLVFPGTYGYTF
TGTGCCAGCAGCTTGGTGTTTCCAGGGACCTATGGCTACACCTTC
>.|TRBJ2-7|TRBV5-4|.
CASSLAQTGAYEQYF
TGTGCCAGCAGCTTGGCCCAAACGGGCGCCTACGAGCAGTACTTC
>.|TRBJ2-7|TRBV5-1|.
CASSLGSSYEQYF
TGCGCCAGCAGCTTGGGTAGCTCCTACGAGCAGTACTTC
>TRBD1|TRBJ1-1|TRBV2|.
CASSNLRDRAYMNTEAFF
TGTGCCAGCAGTAACCTCCGGGACAGGGCTTATATGAACACTGAAGCTTTCTTT
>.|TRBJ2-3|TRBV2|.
CASSAQGLEGDTQYF
TGTGCCAGCAGTGCCCAGGGCCTGGAGGGAGATACGCAGTATTTT
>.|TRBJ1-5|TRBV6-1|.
CASSEGGDQPQHF
TGTGCCAGCAGTGAAGGGGGCGATCAGCCCCAGCATTTT
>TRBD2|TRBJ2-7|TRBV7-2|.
CASSLVRGLAYEQYF
TGTGCCAGCAGCTTAGTGAGGGGACTAGCCTACGAGCAGTACTTC
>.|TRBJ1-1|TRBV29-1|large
CSGFIGGVSEAFF
TGCAGCGGGTTTATTGGGGGAGTTTCTGAAGCTTTCTTT
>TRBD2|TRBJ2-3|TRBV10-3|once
CASNSGGPSDTQYF
TGTGCCAGCAATAGCGGGGGGCCCTCAGATACGCAGTATTTT
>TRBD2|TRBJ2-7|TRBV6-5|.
CASSLPPRGGHEQYF
TGTGCCAGCAGTCTCCCACCCCGGGGGGGTCACGAGCAGTACTTC
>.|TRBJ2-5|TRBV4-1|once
CASSQGTDETQYF
TGCGCCAGCAGCCAAGGGACGGACGAGACCCAGTACTTC
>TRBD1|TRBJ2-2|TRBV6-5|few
CASSSTGGTGELFF
TGTGCCAGCAGTTCGACAGGGGGCACCGGGGAGCTGTTTTTT
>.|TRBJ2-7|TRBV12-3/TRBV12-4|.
CASSPSPYEQYF
TGTGCCAGCAGCCCATCCCCCTACGAGCAGTACTTC
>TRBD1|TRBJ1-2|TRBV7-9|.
CASSLTAAGQTYGYTF
TGTGCCAGCAGCTTAACTGCTGCGGGACAGACCTATGGCTACACCTTC
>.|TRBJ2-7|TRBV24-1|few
CATSAISVMARAGYEQYF
TGTGCCACCAGTGCCATCTCGGTCATGGCTAGGGCGGGTTACGAGCAGTACTTC
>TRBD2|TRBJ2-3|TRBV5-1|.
CASSLDPSGDSTQYF
TGCGCCAGCAGCTTGGATCCTAGCGGGGATTCGACGCAGTATTTT
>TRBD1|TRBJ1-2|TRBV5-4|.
CASSLPGQEFYGYTF
TGTGCCAGCAGCTTACCGGGACAGGAGTTCTATGGCTACACCTTC
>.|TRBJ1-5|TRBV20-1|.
CSASAFGVEQPQHF
TGCAGTGCTAGTGCTTTCGGGGTAGAACAGCCCCAGCATTTT
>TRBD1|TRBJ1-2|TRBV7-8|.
CASSFGQAQAGYTF
TGTGCCAGCAGCTTCGGACAGGCGCAAGCTGGCTACACCTTC
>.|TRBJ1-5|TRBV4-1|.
CASSQVRAGNQPQHF
TGCGCCAGCAGCCAAGTTAGGGCAGGCAATCAGCCCCAGCATTTT
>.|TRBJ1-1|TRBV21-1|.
CASSYGEAFF
TGTGCCAGCAGCTATGGTGAAGCTTTCTTT
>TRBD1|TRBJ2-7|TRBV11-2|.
CASKQGLSYEQYF
TGTGCCAGCAAACAGGGGCTTTCCTACGAGCAGTACTTC
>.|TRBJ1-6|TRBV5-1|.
CASSLDSSYNSPLHF
TGCGCCAGCAGCTTGGACAGCTCCTATAATTCACCCCTCCACTTT
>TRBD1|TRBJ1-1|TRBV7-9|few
CASSFTGGGTEAFF
TGTGCCAGCAGTTTCACAGGGGGCGGGACTGAAGCTTTCTTT
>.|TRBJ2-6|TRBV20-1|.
CSASLAGANVLTF
TGCAGTGCTAGTCTCGCCGGGGCCAACGTCCTGACTTTC
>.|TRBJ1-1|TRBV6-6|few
CASSWGGTRTEAFF
TGTGCCAGCAGTTGGGGAGGAACGAGAACTGAAGCTTTCTTT
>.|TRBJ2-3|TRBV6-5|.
CASSRTTRTDTQYF
TGTGCCAGCAGTAGGACTACACGCACAGATACGCAGTATTTT
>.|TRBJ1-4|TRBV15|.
CATSREGGGNEKLFF
TGTGCCACCAGCAGAGAGGGAGGTGGAAATGAAAAACTGTTTTTT
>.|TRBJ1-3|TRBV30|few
CALGISTSSGNTIYF
TGTGCCTTAGGGATTTCGACGAGCTCTGGAAACACCATATATTTT
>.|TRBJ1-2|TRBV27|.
CASSLNRAGYGYTF
TGTGCCAGCAGTTTAAACAGGGCCGGCTATGGCTACACCTTC
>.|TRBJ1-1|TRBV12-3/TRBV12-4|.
CASSLQGYAFF
TGTGCCAGCAGCCTACAGGGTTATGCTTTCTTT
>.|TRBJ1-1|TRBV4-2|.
CASSQFLVSGEAFF
TGTGCCAGCAGCCAATTTTTAGTGTCAGGGGAAGCTTTCTTT
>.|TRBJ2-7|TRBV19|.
CASSIDALQMGEQYF
TGTGCCAGTAGTATAGACGCCCTACAAATGGGCGAGCAGTACTTC
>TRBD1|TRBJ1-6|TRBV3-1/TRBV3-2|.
CASSRQGPTLSPLHF
TGTGCCAGCAGTCGACAGGGCCCAACCCTTTCACCCCTCCACTTT
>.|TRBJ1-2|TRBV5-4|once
CASSLADGNYGYTF
TGTGCCAGCAGCTTGGCCGACGGCAACTATGGCTACACCTTC